The rows below give T cell receptor beta chains drawn from one sample of a study of control samples from healthy donors and cancer patients. Only in-frame clones appear in the TCRdb table, and some are missing; sequencing was by immunoSEQ multiplex PCR. Altogether approximately 52,000 clones are present, 88% being singletons, with the ten largest covering approximately 3.4%. The specimen was blood. Receptors originate from a man between 45 and 60 years old in good health. CDR3s include the opening cysteine and the closing phenylalanine or tryptophan. Each record gives: V gene, J gene, clone size, D gene, CDR3 protein, CDR3 DNA. A D gene is named only where the DNA matches it firmly. The size entry is marked missing in some rows and otherwise reads once, few, many or a size class.

>TRBV10-2|TRBJ1-1|NA|TRBD1
CASRQGVNTEAFF
TGCGCCAGCAGACAGGGGGTGAACACTGAAGCTTTCTTT
>TRBV4-2|TRBJ2-7|NA|NA
CASSQDFGRGGYEQYF
TGTGCCAGCAGCCAAGATTTTGGGCGCGGCGGGTACGAGCAGTACTTC
>TRBV3-1/TRBV3-2|TRBJ1-2|NA|NA
CASSHAVYGYTF
TGTGCCAGCAGCCACGCAGTCTATGGCTACACCTTC
>TRBV30|TRBJ1-1|NA|NA
CAWSFPHRYEAFF
TGTGCCTGGAGTTTCCCGCACAGGTACGAAGCTTTCTTT
>TRBV13|TRBJ2-1|NA|TRBD2
CASSPSVMGTSRREQFF
TGTGCCAGCTCCCCCAGCGTCATGGGGACTAGCCGGCGTGAGCAGTTCTTC
>TRBV5-1|TRBJ2-5|NA|NA
CASSLGTLETQYF
TGCGCCAGCAGCCTCGGGACTCTGGAGACCCAGTACTTC
>TRBV3-1/TRBV3-2|TRBJ2-5|once|NA
CASSRPGETQYF
TGTGCCAGCAGCCGCCCAGGAGAGACCCAGTACTTC
>TRBV11-2|TRBJ1-5|NA|NA
CASSFTLASNQPQHF
TGTGCCAGCAGCTTCACCCTAGCCAGCAATCAGCCCCAGCATTTT
>TRBV19|TRBJ1-1|NA|TRBD1
CASTGTGQGRREAFF
TGTGCCAGTACAGGTACAGGACAGGGTAGACGTGAAGCTTTCTTT
>TRBV3-1/TRBV3-2|TRBJ2-2|NA|TRBD1
CASRNQGVDTGELFF
TGTGCCAGCAGAAACCAGGGGGTTGACACCGGGGAGCTGTTTTTT
>TRBV7-9|TRBJ1-4|NA|NA
CASTTYQGNQEKLFF
TGTGCCAGCACCACTTACCAGGGGAATCAGGAAAAACTGTTTTTT
>TRBV5-4|TRBJ1-4|NA|TRBD1
CASSLGPGGIPNEKLFF
TGTGCCAGCAGCTTGGGGCCAGGGGGCATTCCGAATGAAAAACTGTTTTTT
>TRBV11-2|TRBJ1-6|NA|NA
CASSFDPTYRVNSPLHF
TGTGCCAGCAGCTTCGACCCCACGTACAGGGTGAATTCACCCCTCCACTTT
>TRBV19|TRBJ1-3|NA|NA
CASDSTGNTIYF
TGTGCCAGCGACAGCACTGGAAACACCATATATTTT
>TRBV28|TRBJ1-1|NA|TRBD1
CASSPMTGGHTEAFF
TGTGCCAGCAGCCCGATGACAGGGGGGCACACTGAAGCTTTCTTT
>TRBV29-1|TRBJ2-2|NA|NA
CSGEGTNTGELFF
TGCAGCGGGGAAGGGACAAACACCGGGGAGCTGTTTTTT
>TRBV2|TRBJ2-3|NA|TRBD2
CARGRVGTDTQYF
TGTGCCAGGGGGAGGGTTGGCACAGATACGCAGTATTTT
>TRBV5-4|TRBJ2-1|NA|TRBD2
CASSLSGTSGSDEQFF
TGTGCCAGCAGCCTTTCCGGGACTAGCGGGAGCGATGAGCAGTTCTTC
>TRBV29-1|TRBJ2-1|NA|NA
CSVERSVNEQFF
TGCAGCGTTGAAAGAAGCGTCAATGAGCAGTTCTTC
>TRBV11-2|TRBJ2-7|NA|NA
CASSSRTPSEQYF
TGTGCCAGCAGCTCCCGGACGCCTAGCGAGCAGTACTTC
>TRBV28|TRBJ2-1|NA|TRBD2
CASSKPGLAVNEQFF
TGTGCCAGCAGTAAGCCGGGACTAGCGGTAAATGAGCAGTTCTTC
>TRBV28|TRBJ2-3|NA|NA
CASRGGGRFTDTQYF
TGTGCCAGCAGAGGAGGTGGTAGGTTCACAGATACGCAGTATTTT
>TRBV19|TRBJ2-7|NA|TRBD2
CASRSLAVGEQYF
TGTGCCAGTAGAAGTCTAGCGGTAGGAGAGCAGTACTTC
>TRBV3-1/TRBV3-2|TRBJ1-2|once|NA
CASSQGEGVHGGYTF
TGTGCCAGCAGCCAAGGGGAAGGGGTTCACGGTGGCTACACCTTC
>TRBV7-2|TRBJ2-3|NA|NA
CASSLIHGPNTQYF
TGTGCCAGCAGCTTGATTCACGGACCTAATACGCAGTATTTT
>TRBV3-1/TRBV3-2|TRBJ2-5|NA|NA
CASSQAAQETQYF
TGTGCCAGCAGCCAAGCCGCGCAAGAGACCCAGTACTTC
>TRBV10-3|TRBJ2-7|NA|TRBD1
CAISGGQGSAYEQYF
TGTGCCATCAGTGGAGGACAGGGATCAGCCTACGAGCAGTACTTC
>TRBV28|TRBJ2-7|NA|NA
CASSLLGPEQYF
TGTGCCAGCAGTTTATTAGGGCCCGAGCAGTACTTC
>TRBV6-5|TRBJ2-3|once|NA
CASSSPGGLKTDTQYF
TGTGCCAGCAGTTCCCCCGGGGGGCTTAAAACAGATACGCAGTATTTT
>TRBV11-2|TRBJ2-1|NA|NA
CASSQETLTKSYNEQFF
TGTGCCAGCAGCCAGGAAACCTTAACAAAATCCTACAATGAGCAGTTCTTC
>TRBV10-1|TRBJ2-3|NA|NA
CASSESGAADTQYF
TGCGCCAGCAGTGAGTCGGGGGCAGCAGATACGCAGTATTTT
>TRBV7-9|TRBJ1-6|NA|TRBD1
CASSPGQGKESPLHF
TGTGCCAGCAGCCCGGGACAGGGGAAGGAGTCACCCCTCCACTTT
>TRBV3-1/TRBV3-2|TRBJ1-6|NA|TRBD1
CASSPPPWRTGGSPLHF
TGTGCCAGCAGCCCCCCCCCGTGGCGGACAGGGGGCTCACCCCTCCACTTT
>TRBV5-1|TRBJ2-2|few|TRBD1
CASRTGTGYTGELFF
TGCGCCAGCAGAACCGGGACAGGTTATACCGGGGAGCTGTTTTTT
>TRBV6-6|TRBJ2-7|NA|NA
CASSSLGEQYF
TGTGCCAGCAGCTCGTTGGGGGAGCAGTACTTC
>TRBV29-1|TRBJ2-1|once|TRBD1
CSVGGQGRGEQFF
TGCAGCGTCGGGGGACAGGGTCGAGGTGAGCAGTTCTTC
>TRBV4-1|TRBJ1-1|few|TRBD1
CASSQDKWQGVNTEAFF
TGCGCCAGCAGCCAAGATAAGTGGCAGGGGGTGAACACTGAAGCTTTCTTT
>TRBV6-5|TRBJ2-5|NA|NA
CASNPLGEYQETQYF
TGTGCCAGCAACCCGTTGGGGGAGTACCAAGAGACCCAGTACTTC
>TRBV11-2|TRBJ2-7|NA|NA
CASSLAFEQYF
TGTGCCAGCAGCTTAGCGTTCGAGCAGTACTTC
>TRBV27|TRBJ2-7|NA|TRBD1
CASSLTGDRGLSSYEQYF
TGTGCCAGCAGTCTTACAGGGGATAGAGGTCTCAGCTCCTACGAGCAGTACTTC
>TRBV3-1/TRBV3-2|TRBJ1-4|NA|NA
CASSRQPNEKLFF
TGTGCCAGCAGCAGACAGCCAAATGAAAAACTGTTTTTT
>TRBV27|TRBJ1-6|NA|TRBD1
CASSLLGQPSPLHF
TGTGCCAGCAGTTTGTTGGGACAGCCGTCACCCCTCCACTTT
>TRBV6-1|TRBJ2-5|NA|NA
CASSEEARERETQYF
TGTGCCAGCAGTGAAGAGGCCAGGGAAAGGGAGACCCAGTACTTC
>TRBV28|TRBJ2-1|few|TRBD2
CASSLRTSGSYNEQFF
TGTGCCAGCAGTCTGCGGACTAGCGGCTCCTACAATGAGCAGTTCTTC
>TRBV5-1|TRBJ2-1|NA|TRBD2
CASSLEVGTSGNEQFF
TGCGCCAGCAGCTTGGAGGTGGGGACTAGCGGCAATGAGCAGTTCTTC
>TRBV7-2|TRBJ1-1|NA|NA
CASSLVVANTEAFF
TGTGCCAGCAGCTTAGTGGTGGCGAACACTGAAGCTTTCTTT
>TRBV9|TRBJ1-6|NA|NA
CASSADLYNSPLHF
TGTGCCAGCAGCGCGGACCTCTATAATTCACCCCTCCACTTT
>TRBV3-1/TRBV3-2|TRBJ2-1|NA|NA
CASSQEVFERVNNEQFF
TGTGCCAGCAGCCAAGAGGTTTTCGAGCGGGTTAACAATGAGCAGTTCTTC
>TRBV6-5|TRBJ2-7|NA|NA
CASKEGQAVSYEQYF
TGTGCCAGCAAAGAGGGCCAGGCCGTCTCCTACGAGCAGTACTTC
>TRBV15|TRBJ2-2|NA|TRBD1
CATSAGQGGTGELFF
TGTGCCACCAGCGCGGGACAGGGAGGCACCGGGGAGCTGTTTTTT
>TRBV27|TRBJ1-1|NA|NA
CASSLFENTEAFF
TGTGCCAGCAGTTTATTTGAGAACACTGAAGCTTTCTTT
>TRBV28|TRBJ1-2|few|NA
CASSFWRYGYTF
TGTGCCAGCAGTTTCTGGCGCTATGGCTACACCTTC
>TRBV19|TRBJ1-4|NA|NA
CASRVQGATNEKLFF
TGTGCCAGTAGGGTACAGGGTGCAACTAATGAAAAACTGTTTTTT
>TRBV3-1/TRBV3-2|TRBJ1-6|few|NA
CASSQAGGEKAYNSPLHF
TGTGCCAGCAGCCAAGCCGGGGGCGAAAAGGCCTATAATTCACCCCTCCACTTT
>TRBV5-8|TRBJ2-7|few|TRBD1
CASDRGGVVGSEQYF
TGTGCCTCCGACAGGGGGGGAGTGGTCGGATCGGAGCAGTACTTC
>TRBV19|TRBJ2-3|NA|NA
CASSIQGERTQYF
TGTGCCAGTAGTATACAGGGTGAACGGACGCAGTATTTT
>TRBV7-8|TRBJ2-7|medium-sized|NA
CASTPRLGDSYEQYF
TGTGCCAGCACTCCTCGACTAGGGGACTCCTACGAGCAGTACTTC
>TRBV25-1|TRBJ2-7|NA|TRBD2
CASSEGGRTSGSYEQYF
TGTGCCAGCAGTGAAGGAGGCAGAACTAGCGGATCCTACGAGCAGTACTTC
>TRBV9|TRBJ1-1|NA|NA
CASSVGAGLEAFF
TGTGCCAGCAGCGTAGGGGCAGGGCTAGAAGCTTTCTTT
>TRBV5-6|TRBJ2-3|NA|TRBD1
CASLGGGTDTQYF
TGTGCCAGCCTAGGGGGCGGGACAGATACGCAGTATTTT